These 20 T cell receptor beta chains were all obtained from the same sample, sequenced in a study of tumor-infiltrating lymphocytes in primary liver carcinoma. The input was 400 to 500 ng total RNA; TCR beta cDNA was made from it with a constant-region primer. Libraries covering TCR beta were generated through three nested multiplex PCR rounds (using a slightly modified ARM-PCR). Each of the first two PCR rounds ran roughly 9 cycles with TRBV1-TRBV30 forward and C-beta reverse primers. TCRdb redid the calling of the multiplex PCR reads with MiXCR, one entry per CDR3 protein. Among around 60,000 distinct CDR3 sequences listed, 71% were seen once. From approximately 20-30 mg of unsorted bulk tissue, DNA and RNA were co-extracted together. The sample was liver tumor tissue from sampling region 4. As for subset: tumor region T4, right-lateral pole. The source of these receptors is a man aged 35 to 55 with primary liver carcinoma and hepatitis B virus infection.

The table lists this clonotype with a few counts. The V gene is TRBV5-6, the J gene TRBJ2-5, with D perhaps given as TRBD1 or TRBD2 (6 bases each). The CDR3 length is 13 residues. Per germline, CDR1 SGHDT and CDR2 YYEEEE. The V and J ends lost 9 bases and 4 bases respectively, with 16 bases between them. The CDR3 coding sequence is TGTGCCAATAGCTTAGGGGGGCTAGAGACCCAGTACTTC. Amino acid sequence: CANSLGGLETQYF.

A word on this clonotype: A read error is likely, as this CDR3 ends without the conserved phenylalanine or tryptophan. The chain is built from TRBV6-5 and TRBJ2-7, with a weak D call TRBD1 (6 bases). The CDR3 loop spans 16 amino acids. Germline lookup yields CDR1 MNHEY and CDR2 SVGAGI. The germline V and J ends were trimmed by 8 bases and 4 bases, with 24 bases remaining between them. CDR3 sequence: CASQRYRDTALYEQYL. The CDR3 DNA reads as TGTGCCAGCCAAAGGTACCGGGACACCGCACTTTACGAGCAGTACCTT.

In DNA form, the CDR3 reads TGTGCCAGCAGAACACCGGGGACTAGCGGAGGGTACCGAGAGACCCAGTACTTC. Protein sequence: CASRTPGTSGGYRETQYF. The chain carries TRBV7-9 and TRBJ2-5, with 11 bases aligning to TRBD2. CDR1 is SEHNR, CDR2 FQNEAQ, per germline (reference sequence). Losses at the gene ends were 6 bases for V and 4 bases for J; bases not matched to a gene: 16. CDR3 length equals 18 residues.

A note on this clonotype: At one boundary the junction diverges from the germline segment, which might be a read error. The chain employs TRBV11-2 and TRBJ2-2, with D possibly TRBD2 on 6 matching bases. The germline gives CDR1 SGHAT, CDR2 FQNNGV. The CDR3 has 15 residues. In DNA form, the CDR3 reads TGTGCCAGCAGCTTTGCGGGGTCGAACATCGGGGAGCTGTTTTTC. It is translated as CASSFAGSNIGELFF.

The chain links TRBV5-4 to TRBJ2-1; 7 nucleotides match TRBD1. This CDR3 region has 15 residues. Germline V gives CDR1 SGHNT, CDR2 YYREEE (reference sequence). With 3 bases clipped from V and 6 bases from J, the junction kept 9 bases outside the gene matches. The CDR3 coding sequence is TGTGCCAGCAGCTCCGAAGGGGGCAGGCTCAATGAGCAGTTCTTC. This codes for CASSSEGGRLNEQFF. The full variable domain, in which reference TRBV5-4 and TRBJ2-1 provide the parts outside the CDR3, is ETGVTQSPTHLIKTRGQQVTLRCSSQSGHNTVSWYQQALGQGPQFIFQYYREEENGRGNFPPRFSGLQFPNYSSELNVNALELDDSALYLCASSSEGGRLNEQFFGPGTRLTVL.

The chain recombines TRBV30 with TRBJ2-5; D ambiguous. The CDR3 runs 16 residues. The V end lost 2 bases, the J end lost 1 base, and 17 bases lay between the germline ends. CDR1 is GTSNPN, CDR2 SVGIG, per germline (reference sequence). CDR3 loop: CAWSTIGLRPQETQYF. DNA of the CDR3: TGTGCCTGGAGTACCATAGGGCTGAGGCCCCAAGAGACCCAGTACTTC. Filled out from reference TRBV30 and TRBJ2-5, the complete variable domain reads SQTIHQWPATLVQPVGSPLSLECTVEGTSNPNLYWYRQAAGRGLQLLFYSVGIGQISSEVPQNLSASRPQDRQFILSSKKLLLSDSGFYLCAWSTIGLRPQETQYFGPGTRLLVL.

As regards this clonotype: A read error may explain this, as a much larger clone is one base away. The chain links TRBV7-9 to TRBJ2-4, with D perhaps matching TRBD2 (6 bases). Germline-derived CDR1 and CDR2 are SEHNR and FQNEAQ (reference sequence). The CDR3 extends over 12 amino acids. The CDR3 DNA is TGTGCCGGCAGCTTAGGAGGGGACATTCAGTACTTC. Protein sequence: CAGSLGGDIQYF.

This clonotype was seen only a few times. A much larger clonotype is one base distant, so this may be a read error. The conserved final phenylalanine or tryptophan is absent from the CDR3, which likely points to a read error. The chain links TRBV7-9 to TRBJ1-1; perhaps TRBD1 as D (6 bases). The V gene lost 5 bases and the J gene lost 1 base, with 14 bases spanning the gap. CDR1 and CDR2 from the germline V gene are SEHNR and FQNEAQ (reference sequence). CDR3 length equals 15 residues. In DNA, the CDR3 is TGTGCCAGCAGCACCCGGACAGCTTCGAACACTGAAGCTTTCCTT. It encodes CASSTRTASNTEAFL.

The chain joins TRBV28 to TRBJ2-1, with 7 bases fitting TRBD1. The CDR3 length is 17 residues. After removal of 6 bases from V and 2 bases from J, the junction contained 13 bases not matched to a gene. Germline V gene sequence: CDR1 MDHEN, CDR2 SYDVKM. The CDR3 spells CASRPPAGQEAYNEQFF. In nucleotides, the CDR3 is TGTGCCAGCAGACCCCCCGCCGGACAGGAGGCCTACAATGAGCAGTTCTTC.

On this clonotype: One junction end disagrees with the germline gene, perhaps due to a read error. The chain joins TRBV11-2 to TRBJ1-1; D perhaps matches TRBD1 (6 bases). Germline-derived CDR1 and CDR2 are SGHAT and FQNNGV. CDR3 length: 17 amino acids. The CDR3 nucleotides read TGTGCCAGCAGCTTGGTCCCGGGCAAGGCGGGGGGCACTGAAGCATTCTTT. This translates into CASSLVPGKAGGTEAFF.

This clonotype was seen ten or more times. The V gene is TRBV11-2, the J gene TRBJ2-5, with D tentatively TRBD2 (5 bases). Germline V CDR1 and CDR2: SGHAT, FQNNGV. V lost 6 bases and J lost 5, with 19 bases in between. There are 15 residues in the CDR3. CDR3 amino acids: CASSRWTGPAETQYF. CDR3 sequence (DNA): TGTGCCAGCAGTCGTTGGACTGGTCCCGCGGAGACCCAGTACTTC.

The CDR3 nucleotides are TGTGCCATCTCCCTGGCCCTTGGTTACTATGAGCAGTTCTTC. This gives the protein CAISLALGYYEQFF. The chain has TRBV10-3 and TRBJ2-1; no clear D. The CDR3 loop spans 14 amino acids. V was shortened by 8 bases and J by 8 bases, with 19 bases between the two germline ends. CDR1 and CDR2 from the germline V gene are ENHRY and SYGVKD.

Concerning this clonotype itself: Its ends do not fully match the called genes, so a read error is possible. This rearrangement joins TRBV6-2 or TRBV6-3 to TRBJ1-1, with D possibly matching TRBD1 (6 bases). This CDR3 is built from 13 residues. Germline values: CDR1 MNHEY, CDR2 SVGEGT. As DNA, the CDR3 is TGTGCCAGCAGTAAGGGGGTAGTGGCTGAGGCTTTCTTT. It yields the protein CASSKGVVAEAFF.

With regard to this clonotype: An end of the junction differs from the germline gene, which may be a read error. As DNA, the CDR3 is TGTGCCAACAGCTTAGTAAGACAAGGGCAGTTCTTC. It is translated as CANSLVRQGQFF. The rearrangement links TRBV7-9 to TRBJ2-1; D not resolved. The germline V gene encodes CDR1 SEHNR and CDR2 FQNEAQ (reference sequence). The CDR3 contains 12 residues.

The CDR3: CASSEGREGYNEQFF. The CDR3 DNA reads TGTGCCAGCAGTGAGGGGAGAGAAGGGTACAATGAGCAGTTCTTC. The V gene is TRBV7-3, the J gene TRBJ2-1; either TRBD1 or TRBD2 may fit D (5 bases each). Looked up from germline, CDR1 is SGHTA and CDR2 is FQGTGA. CDR3 length: 15 residues. Trimming removed 6 bases at V and 4 bases at J, with 16 bases between.

V usage is TRBV29-1 and J usage is TRBJ2-2; D is perhaps TRBD1 (6 bases). Germline V gene lookup returns CDR1 SQVTM and CDR2 ANQGSEA. The CDR3 is made up of 11 amino acids. In nucleotides, the CDR3 is TGCACCGTACAGGGTTTCCGGGAGCTGTTTTTT. Protein sequence: CTVQGFRELFF.

Worth noting for this clonotype: Compared with germline, one end of the junction differs, possibly owing to a read error. In DNA, the CDR3 is TGTGTCAGCAGTTTACAGAAGACCGGGGAGCTGTTTTTT. Translated, it gives CVSSLQKTGELFF. The chain employs TRBV28 and TRBJ2-2; no clear D. The CDR3 has 13 residues. Germline V gene data show CDR1 as MDHEN and CDR2 as SYDVKM.

Remarks on this clonotype: The conserved final phenylalanine or tryptophan is absent from the CDR3, which likely points to a read error. The gene calls are TRBV11-2 and TRBJ2-5; weak D call: TRBD2 (5 bases). The germline CDR1 and CDR2 sequences are SGHAT and FQNNGV. The CDR3 covers 18 residues. CDR3 nucleotides: TGTGCCAGCGGCTTAGCTAGGCTAGCCCTGGGAAAAAAAGAGACCCAGTACTCC. Translated: CASGLARLALGKKETQYS.

This clonotype was counted a single time. A read error may account for a junction end that differs from germline. The V gene is TRBV12-3 or TRBV12-4, the J gene TRBJ2-2, with a possible D match to TRBD2 (5 bases). CDR3 length: 17 amino acids. The CDR3 region is CTSSFRLLSTQTGELFF. CDR3 nucleotides: TGTACCAGTAGTTTCCGGCTACTTTCTACCCAGACCGGGGAGTTGTTTTTT.

As to this clonotype: Possible read error: a much larger clone is one base away. The J gene is TRBJ2-7, the V gene TRBV28, with no clear D. The CDR3 is 11 amino acids. V shed 6 bases and J shed 5 bases, with 8 bases lying between them. Germline V gives CDR1 MDHEN, CDR2 SYDVKM. The CDR3 nucleotides read TGTGCCAGCAGAAATTCCCACGAGCAGTACTTC. This codes for CASRNSHEQYF.